One and the same sample provided the 15 T cell receptor beta chains below, sequenced in a study of vaccination and CD4 T cells after COVID-19. Cultured CD4+ T cell DNA underwent sequencing with the Oncomine TCR Beta short-read assay. A single record per CDR3 protein comes from TCRdb applying MiXCR to the PCR reads. The sample gives around 19,000 distinct CDR3 sequences, roughly 46% of which show up once; approximately 6.7% is in the top ten. These receptors' antigens are unknown. Sample treatment: roughly nine-day PBMC culture with coronavirus spike peptide pools or control peptides (ViraFEST assay). This specimen was CD4+ T cells from blood, cultured in vitro, taken before SARS-CoV-2 vaccination. These receptors all stem from a human donor who had recovered from COVID-19.

V usage is TRBV20-1 and J usage is TRBJ2-5; 9 nucleotides align to TRBD2. With V trimmed by 5 bases and J by 4 bases, 5 bases remained unmatched. Germline V lookup: CDR1 DFQATT, CDR2 SNEGSKA (reference sequence). The CDR3 totals 13 residues. The CDR3 protein is CSADSGSGETQYF. The CDR3 DNA reads as TGCAGTGCTGATAGCGGGAGTGGAGAGACCCAGTACTTC.

J is TRBJ1-1 and V is TRBV6-1; D uncertain. There are 16 residues in the CDR3. Trimming cost V 5 bases and J 0 bases, with 16 bases left between them. CDR1 is MNHNS, CDR2 SASEGT, per germline. For the CDR3, the DNA is TGTGCCAGCAGTCCGCCGCGTCCCGGGATGAACACTGAAGCTTTCTTT. Protein sequence: CASSPPRPGMNTEAFF.

There are a few counts of this clonotype. V and J are TRBV11-3 and TRBJ2-2; D unclear. V lost 5 bases, J lost 7 bases, and 14 bases lay in between. This CDR3 has 14 amino acids. Germline V gene sequence: CDR1 SGHNT, CDR2 YENEEA. The CDR3 loop is CASSPGAIDGELFF. As DNA, the CDR3 is TGTGCCAGCAGCCCCGGCGCTATTGACGGGGAGCTGTTTTTT.

This chain uses TRBV30 with TRBJ1-6; no firm D call. Trimming removed 3 bases at V and 5 bases at J, with 14 bases between. This CDR3 region has 15 residues. CDR1 GTSNPN and CDR2 SVGIG come from the germline V gene (reference sequence). CDR3 in DNA: TGTGCCTGGAGCACAGACCCAAGGGATAATTCACCCCTCCACTTT. This codes for CAWSTDPRDNSPLHF.

This chain links TRBV20-1 with TRBJ1-1; tentative D call: TRBD1 (6 bases). Germline CDR1 and CDR2: DFQATT and SNEGSKA (reference sequence). V shed 0 bases and J shed 4 bases, with 18 bases lying between them. This CDR3 comprises 16 residues. CDR3 protein: CSARDPGHGGITEAFF. The CDR3 DNA follows: TGCAGTGCTAGAGATCCGGGACATGGGGGGATCACTGAAGCTTTCTTT.

V is TRBV20-1 and J is TRBJ1-2; a weak D match, TRBD1 (6 bases). Germline CDR1 reads DFQATT; CDR2 reads SNEGSKA (reference sequence). The CDR3 contains 14 residues. V lost 5 bases and J 6 bases, leaving 19 bases between the germline ends. CDR3 DNA sequence: TGCAGTGCTGGAACCCAGGGGTTTGAGGATGGCTACACCTTC. It specifies CSAGTQGFEDGYTF.

The chain employs TRBV7-2 and TRBJ2-3, with 10 bases lining up with TRBD2. The CDR3 consists of 15 residues. The V gene's germline CDR1 is SGHTA and CDR2 FQGNSA. V gave up 2 bases and J gave up 4 bases; unmatched junction bases: 3. The CDR3 reads CASSLSSGGSDTQYF. CDR3 nucleotides: TGTGCCAGCAGCTTAAGTAGCGGGGGGTCAGATACGCAGTATTTT.

The chain joins TRBV19 to TRBJ1-2; D unclear. CDR3 length: 12 amino acids. The V end was cut by 5 bases, the J end by 8 bases, with 12 bases between. Germline values: CDR1 LNHDA, CDR2 SQIVND (reference sequence). The CDR3: CASSFPLGGYTF. CDR3 DNA: TGTGCCAGTAGTTTCCCGCTGGGGGGCTACACCTTC.

V usage is TRBV19 and J usage is TRBJ2-7; D not resolved. With 5 bases removed from V and 2 bases from J, the gap between germline ends came to 10 bases. The CDR3 consists of 13 residues. Germline V CDR1 and CDR2: LNHDA, SQIVND (reference sequence). This CDR3 reads CASSLGSPYEQYF. As DNA, the CDR3 is TGTGCCAGTAGTTTGGGCAGTCCCTACGAGCAGTACTTC.

The chain joins TRBV6-1 to TRBJ2-5; D not certain. V was shortened by 4 bases and J by 2 bases, with 8 bases between the two germline ends. The germline gives CDR1 MNHNS, CDR2 SASEGT. CDR3 size: 13 residues. CDR3 amino acids: CASSGQRQETQYF. The CDR3 DNA is TGTGCCAGCAGTGGGCAGAGACAAGAGACCCAGTACTTC.

V usage is TRBV7-9 and J usage is TRBJ2-2; TRBD1 agrees at 8 bases. Per the germline V gene, CDR1 is SEHNR and CDR2 is FQNEAQ (reference sequence). The CDR3 has 14 amino acids. V shed 10 bases and J 3 bases; nucleotides not matched to a gene: 7. CDR3 DNA: TGTGCCATGCGAGGGACAGGACACACCGGGGAGCTGTTTTTT. Its protein is CAMRGTGHTGELFF.

This clonotype was observed a few times. The CDR3 loop reads CASSYSGGGQETQYF. In nucleotides, the CDR3 is TGTGCCAGCAGTTACTCCGGAGGGGGCCAAGAGACCCAGTACTTC. The V gene is TRBV6-5, the J gene TRBJ2-5; possibly TRBD1 or TRBD2 for D (6 bases each). Germline V gives CDR1 MNHEY, CDR2 SVGAGI. Trimming removed 0 bases from V and 1 base from J, with 9 bases in between. The CDR3 consists of 15 residues.

This chain uses TRBV7-6 with TRBJ2-3; the D gene is possibly TRBD1 (6 bases). CDR1 is SGHVS, CDR2 FNYEAQ, per germline. The CDR3 loop spans 17 amino acids. Between the trimmed V and J ends, which lost 5 bases and 0 bases, there was a span of 18 bases. For the CDR3, the DNA is TGTGCCAGCAGCCAGGGGCAGATTTACTCTAGCACAGATACGCAGTATTTT. Protein: CASSQGQIYSSTDTQYF.

This clonotype was seen a handful of times. This chain joins TRBV20-1 and TRBJ1-5; possible D gene TRBD1, 6 bases. CDR1 is DFQATT, CDR2 SNEGSKA, per germline (reference sequence). The V gene lost 6 bases and the J gene lost 5 bases, with 14 bases spanning the gap. This CDR3 has 13 amino acids. CDR3 sequence (DNA): TGCAGTGCGTATAAACAGGGAGATCAGCCCCAGCATTTT. It codes for CSAYKQGDQPQHF.

The V call is TRBV20-1, the J call TRBJ1-5; D gene unclear. The germline V gene encodes CDR1 DFQATT and CDR2 SNEGSKA (reference sequence). The length of the CDR3 is 14 residues. V dropped 5 bases and J dropped 3 bases, with 14 bases sitting between them. CDR3 nucleotides: TGCAGTGCTTCGGGTGACGGATACAATCAGCCCCAGCATTTT. Amino acids: CSASGDGYNQPQHF.